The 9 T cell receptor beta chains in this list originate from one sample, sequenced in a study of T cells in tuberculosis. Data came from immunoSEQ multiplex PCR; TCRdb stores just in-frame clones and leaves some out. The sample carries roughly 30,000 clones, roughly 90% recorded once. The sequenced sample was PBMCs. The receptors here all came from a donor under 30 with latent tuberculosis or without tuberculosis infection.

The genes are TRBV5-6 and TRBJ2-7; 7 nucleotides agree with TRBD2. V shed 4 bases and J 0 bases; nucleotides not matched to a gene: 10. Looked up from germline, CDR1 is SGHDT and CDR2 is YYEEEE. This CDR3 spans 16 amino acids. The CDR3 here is CASSEGDSGGSYEQYF. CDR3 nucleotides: TGTGCCAGCAGCGAAGGAGACTCGGGGGGCTCCTACGAGCAGTACTTC.

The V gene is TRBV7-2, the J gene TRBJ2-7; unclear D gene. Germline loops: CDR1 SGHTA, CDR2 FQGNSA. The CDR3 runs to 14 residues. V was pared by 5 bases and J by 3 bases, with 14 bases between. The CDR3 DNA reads TGTGCCAGCAGCCCGACGCGGTCGCTCTACGAGCAGTACTTC. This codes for CASSPTRSLYEQYF. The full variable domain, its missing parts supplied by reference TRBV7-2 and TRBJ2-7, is GAGVSQSPSNKVTEKGKDVELRCDPISGHTALYWYRQSLGQGLEFLIYFQGNSAPDKSGLPSDRFSAERTGGSVSTLTIQRTQQEDSAVYLCASSPTRSLYEQYFGPGTRLTVT.

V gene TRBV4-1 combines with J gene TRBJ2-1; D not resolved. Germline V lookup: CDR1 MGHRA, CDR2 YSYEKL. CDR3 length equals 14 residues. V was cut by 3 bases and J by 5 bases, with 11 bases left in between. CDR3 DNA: TGCGCCAGCAGCCAGCCGACCCAGGACAATGAGCAGTTCTTC. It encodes CASSQPTQDNEQFF.

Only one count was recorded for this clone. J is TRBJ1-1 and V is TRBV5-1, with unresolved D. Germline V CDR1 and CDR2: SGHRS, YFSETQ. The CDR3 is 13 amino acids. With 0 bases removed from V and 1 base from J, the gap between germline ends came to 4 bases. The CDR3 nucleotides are TGCGCCAGCAGCTTGGCAGGGAACACTGAAGCTTTCTTT. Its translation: CASSLAGNTEAFF.

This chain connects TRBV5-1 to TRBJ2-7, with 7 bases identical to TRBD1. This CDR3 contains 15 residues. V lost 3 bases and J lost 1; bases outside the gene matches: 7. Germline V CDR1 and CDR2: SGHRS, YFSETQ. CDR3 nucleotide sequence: TGCGCCAGCAGCTCGACAGGGCTCCGTTCCTACGAGCAGTACTTC. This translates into CASSSTGLRSYEQYF. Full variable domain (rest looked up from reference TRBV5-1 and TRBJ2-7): KAGVTQTPRYLIKTRGQQVTLSCSPISGHRSVSWYQQTPGQGLQFLFEYFSETQRNKGNFPGRFSGRQFSNSRSEMNVSTLELGDSALYLCASSSTGLRSYEQYFGPGTRLTVT.

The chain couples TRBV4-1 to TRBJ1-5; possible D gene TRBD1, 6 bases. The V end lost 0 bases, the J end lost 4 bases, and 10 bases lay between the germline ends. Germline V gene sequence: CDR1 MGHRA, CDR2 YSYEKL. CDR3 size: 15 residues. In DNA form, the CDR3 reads TGCGCCAGCAGCCAAGATATGAGGGGGAATCAGCCCCAGCATTTT. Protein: CASSQDMRGNQPQHF.

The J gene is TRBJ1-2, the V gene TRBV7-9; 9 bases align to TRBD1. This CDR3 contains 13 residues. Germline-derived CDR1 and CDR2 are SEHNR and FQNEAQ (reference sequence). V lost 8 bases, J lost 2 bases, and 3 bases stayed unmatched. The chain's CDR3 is CASGDRANYGYTF. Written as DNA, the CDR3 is TGTGCCAGCGGGGACAGGGCGAACTATGGCTACACCTTC.

The CDR3 DNA reads as TGCGCCAGCAGCGTCCGGAGTTACAGGGGGCGGAATCAGCCCCAGCATTTT. Translating gives CASSVRSYRGRNQPQHF. This chain joins TRBV4-1 and TRBJ1-5; 9 bases line up with TRBD1. CDR3 size: 17 residues. Trimming cost V 5 bases and J 4 bases; bases outside gene matches: 12. Germline V gene sequence: CDR1 MGHRA, CDR2 YSYEKL.

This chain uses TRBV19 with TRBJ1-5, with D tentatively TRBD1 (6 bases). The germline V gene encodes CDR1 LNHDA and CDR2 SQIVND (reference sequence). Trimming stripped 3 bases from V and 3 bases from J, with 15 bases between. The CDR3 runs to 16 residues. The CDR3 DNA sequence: TGTGCCAGTAGTATTGGGCCCAGGGGAACCAATCAGCCCCAGCATTTT. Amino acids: CASSIGPRGTNQPQHF.